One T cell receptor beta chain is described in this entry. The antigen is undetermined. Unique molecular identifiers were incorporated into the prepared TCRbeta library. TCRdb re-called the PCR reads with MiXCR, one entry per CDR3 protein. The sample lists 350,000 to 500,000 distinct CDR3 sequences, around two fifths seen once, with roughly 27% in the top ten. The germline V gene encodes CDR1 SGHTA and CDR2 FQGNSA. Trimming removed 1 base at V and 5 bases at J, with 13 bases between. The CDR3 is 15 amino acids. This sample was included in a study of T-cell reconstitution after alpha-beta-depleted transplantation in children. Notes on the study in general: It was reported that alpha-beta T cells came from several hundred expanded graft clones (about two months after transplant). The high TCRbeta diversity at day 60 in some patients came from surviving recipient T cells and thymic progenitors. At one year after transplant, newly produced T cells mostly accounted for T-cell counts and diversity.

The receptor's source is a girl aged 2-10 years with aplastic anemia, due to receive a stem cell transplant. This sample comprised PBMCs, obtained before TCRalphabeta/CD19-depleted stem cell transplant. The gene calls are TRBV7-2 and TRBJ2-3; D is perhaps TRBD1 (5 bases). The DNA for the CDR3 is TGTGCCAGCAGCTTAGGGGGCGTGCGTTTAGATACGCAGTATTTT. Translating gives CASSLGGVRLDTQYF.